This TCR beta chain was captured by sequencing in a study of post-analysis software for immune sequencing data. Study-wide results and caveats: The study found TRBV5-6, TRBV5-1 and TRBV20-1 among five TRBV segments more frequent in patients than controls. People with multiple sclerosis had a significantly lower normalized Chao1 diversity than controls did.

The CDR3 covers 16 residues. V lost 5 bases and J lost 5; bases outside the gene matches: 12. CDR1 and CDR2 (germline): SGHVS, FNYEAQ. Unique molecular identifiers had been added to the TCR beta cDNA libraries. Researchers reported roughly 510,000 cDNA molecules coming from roughly 0.93 to 9.6 million T cells. TCRdb re-called the PCR reads through MiXCR, storing one row per CDR3 protein. The sample lists about 150,000 distinct CDR3 sequences, about 29% occurring once. With regard to this clonotype: No antigen is known for it.

The gene calls are TRBV7-6 and TRBJ2-4, with 7 bases lining up with TRBD2. The sequence was collected from a girl between 10 and 17 years old with multiple sclerosis. The sample comprised blood. The chain's CDR3 is CASSLNSGDGENIQYF. The CDR3 DNA reads as TGTGCCAGCAGCCTTAACAGCGGGGACGGAGAAAACATTCAGTACTTC. Using reference TRBV7-6 and TRBJ2-4 for the parts outside the CDR3, the full variable domain is GAGVSQSPRYKVTKRGQDVALRCDPISGHVSLYWYRQALGQGPEFLTYFNYEAQQDKSGLPNDRFSAERPEGSISTLTIQRTEQRDSAMYRCASSLNSGDGENIQYFGAGTRLSVL.